This TCR beta chain came from a study of shared clonotypes between healthy human individuals. Regarding the study as a whole: For sorted subsets, rarefaction showed incomplete sequencing despite large depth.

Donors comprised healthy HIV-negative adults lacking recent acute infections or vaccinations. Per germline, CDR1 SGHTA and CDR2 FQGTGA. This CDR3 spans 16 amino acids. V shed 5 bases and J shed 0 bases, with 14 bases lying between them. About this clone itself: Its antigen is unknown.

In the original analysis: ImmunoSEQ supplied junction-only sequences lacking quality scores, so filtering was different. Sequencing used immunoSEQ multiplex PCR; TCRdb keeps in-frame clones, though not all of them. From that table come the V and J calls and clone size; the DNA was used to work out D and trimming. The sample carries hundreds of thousands of clones, roughly 73% recorded once. The chain combines TRBV7-3 with TRBJ1-3; perhaps TRBD1 as D (5 bases). This receptor was taken from a woman in her twenties or thirties in good health. Sample: memory CD4+ T cells sorted from blood. Sample subset: CD45RA-negative fraction. The CDR3 nucleotides are TGTGCCAGCAGCCCCACCGGGGGGAGCTCTGGAAACACCATATATTTT. Its protein is CASSPTGGSSGNTIYF.